What follows are 19 T cell receptor beta chains derived from one specimen sequenced in a study of cytomegalovirus exposure and HLA in healthy donors. Primers included in the PCR were 60 Vbeta and 13 Jbeta primers. Profiling relied on immunoSEQ multiplex PCR, and the TCRdb table lists in-frame clones only, not all of them. This sample yields about 200,000 clones, of which 79% are seen a single time; around 4.8% belongs to the top ten. Sequenced input: PBMCs. The receptor set was obtained from a woman aged 25 to 39 in good health and CMV-seropositive.

This clone showed up just once. The chain links TRBV6-6 to TRBJ2-3, with D hard to call. The CDR3 has 14 amino acids. Germline CDR1 MNHNY, CDR2 SVGAGI (reference sequence). V dropped 3 bases and J dropped 0 bases, with 7 bases sitting between them. This chain's CDR3 is CASSYLSSTDTQYF. CDR3 sequence (DNA): TGTGCCAGCAGTTATCTAAGCAGCACAGATACGCAGTATTTT.

The chain is built from TRBV6-1 and TRBJ1-5; D call uncertain. The CDR3 length is 17 residues. Trimming stripped 2 bases from V and 5 bases from J, with 19 bases between. Germline loops: CDR1 MNHNS, CDR2 SASEGT. In DNA, the CDR3 is TGTGCCAGCAGTGAAAAGGTCTCCCGGGGTGTAGATCAGCCCCAGCATTTT. Its translation: CASSEKVSRGVDQPQHF.

The rearrangement joins TRBV9 to TRBJ2-1, with 10 positions matching TRBD1. This CDR3 has 15 residues. The germline CDR1 and CDR2 sequences are SGDLS and YYNGEE. V trimming: 4 bases; J trimming: 7 bases; junction bases outside the gene matches: 8. The CDR3 is CASSPRQGARNEQFF. DNA of the CDR3: TGTGCCAGCAGCCCACGACAGGGGGCTAGAAATGAGCAGTTCTTC.

The chain combines TRBV7-2 with TRBJ2-7; TRBD2 is a possible D gene (5 bases). Trimming removed 1 base at V and 3 bases at J, with 10 bases between. The CDR3 runs to 14 residues. CDR1 is SGHTA, CDR2 FQGNSA, per germline. CDR3 in DNA: TGTGCCAGCAGCTTAGATCCTGCGGGCTACGAGCAGTACTTC. Its protein product is CASSLDPAGYEQYF.

The chain links TRBV25-1 to TRBJ1-1, with 7 positions matching TRBD1. The CDR3 has 14 amino acids. Germline V gene sequence: CDR1 MGHDK, CDR2 SYGVNS. Unmatched junction bases numbered 6, after V lost 5 bases and J lost 3 bases. This CDR3 reads CASSPTGPYTEAFF. The CDR3 bases are TGTGCCAGCAGTCCGACAGGGCCGTACACTGAAGCTTTCTTT.

The chain is built from TRBV25-1 and TRBJ2-4; perhaps TRBD1 as D (5 bases). Germline CDR1 MGHDK, CDR2 SYGVNS. Trimming took 2 bases from V and 8 from J, leaving 10 bases between them. The CDR3 runs to 13 residues. The CDR3 sequence is CASSEQGGDIQYF. CDR3 sequence (DNA): TGTGCCAGCAGTGAACAGGGTGGAGACATTCAGTACTTC.

The rearrangement links TRBV28 to TRBJ2-5; the D gene is possibly TRBD1 (5 bases). CDR1 MDHEN and CDR2 SYDVKM come from the germline V gene. The V and J ends lost 1 base and 2 bases respectively, with 11 bases between them. The CDR3 extends over 15 amino acids. In nucleotides, the CDR3 is TGTGCCAGCAGTTTATCCGGGCAGGGTCAAGAGACCCAGTACTTC. It encodes CASSLSGQGQETQYF. Drawing the rest from reference TRBV28 and TRBJ2-5, the complete variable domain is DVKVTQSSRYLVKRTGEKVFLECVQDMDHENMFWYRQDPGLGLRLIYFSYDVKMKEKGDIPEGYSVSREKKERFSLILESASTNQTSMYLCASSLSGQGQETQYFGPGTRLLVL.

The genes are TRBV21-1 and TRBJ1-1; TRBD1, as called in the table, went unchecked against the DNA. TRBV21-1 is a pseudogene. The length of the CDR3 is 15 residues. The CDR3 DNA reads as TGTGCCAGCAGCAGAACAGGGTCACCGAACACTGAAGCTTTCTTT. Translation gives CASSRTGSPNTEAFF.

The chain employs TRBV5-4 and TRBJ2-7, with D unresolved. V gave up 3 bases and J gave up 5 bases, with 12 bases separating them. Germline V gene sequence: CDR1 SGHNT, CDR2 YYREEE (reference sequence). This CDR3 has 13 amino acids. CDR3 in amino acids: CASSSVVRDEQYF. The CDR3 DNA sequence: TGTGCCAGCAGCTCCGTTGTTCGGGACGAGCAGTACTTC.

The chain carries TRBV4-3 and TRBJ2-5; tentative D call: TRBD2 (6 bases). CDR1 is LGHNA and CDR2 is YSLEER in the germline V gene. The CDR3 loop spans 14 amino acids. V was pared by 0 bases and J by 5 bases, with 10 bases between. CDR3 region: CASSQDNGGETQYF. CDR3 sequence (DNA): TGCGCCAGCAGCCAAGATAACGGAGGGGAGACCCAGTACTTC.

The gene calls are TRBV10-3 and TRBJ2-1; 7 bases match TRBD2. This CDR3 is 14 amino acids long. The J segment lost 0 bases and the V segment lost 4 bases, leaving 0 bases of the junction unmatched. The germline V gene has CDR1 ENHRY and CDR2 SYGVKD. CDR3 coding DNA: TGTGCCATCAGTGGCGGGAGCTCCTACAATGAGCAGTTCTTC. This translates into CAISGGSSYNEQFF.

The V call is TRBV18, the J call TRBJ1-1, with 8 bases aligning to TRBD1. The CDR3 sequence is 17 residues long. The germline V gene encodes CDR1 KGHSH and CDR2 LQKENI. V shed 4 bases, J shed 5 bases, and the junction held 15 bases outside the gene matches. The CDR3 nucleotides are TGTGCCAGCTCACAGAGCCAGGGGGCTGGAGGGGGAACTGAAGCTTTCTTT. It specifies CASSQSQGAGGGTEAFF.

The CDR3 sequence is CASSIGQASNQPQHF. CDR3 nucleotide sequence: TGTGCCAGTAGTATAGGACAGGCAAGCAATCAGCCCCAGCATTTT. The chain has TRBV19 and TRBJ1-5; tentatively, D is TRBD1 (6 bases). This CDR3 comprises 15 residues. The V and J ends lost 1 base and 1 base respectively, with 8 bases between them. Germline V gene lookup returns CDR1 LNHDA and CDR2 SQIVND (reference sequence).

This clone was seen more than once but under ten times. This chain joins TRBV7-2 and TRBJ2-3; 10 bases map to TRBD2. Looked up from germline, CDR1 is SGHTA and CDR2 is FQGNSA. The CDR3 length is 15 residues. V lost 6 bases to trimming and J lost 6 bases; unmatched junction nucleotides: 9. The CDR3 reads CASSPSGLAMDTQYF. Written as DNA, the CDR3 is TGTGCCAGCAGTCCCTCGGGACTAGCGATGGATACGCAGTATTTT.

V gene TRBV11-3 combines with J gene TRBJ2-1; TRBD2 matches at 7 bases. The length of the CDR3 is 15 residues. From germline, CDR1 is SGHNT and CDR2 YENEEA. V gave up 1 base and J gave up 10 bases; unmatched junction bases: 10. CDR3 nucleotides: TGTGCCAGCAGCTTAGGGTTAGCGGGTTTTAACGAGCAGTTCTTC. It translates to CASSLGLAGFNEQFF.

The V gene is TRBV6-5, the J gene TRBJ2-7, with D possibly matching TRBD1 (6 bases). Trimming stripped 4 bases from V and 7 bases from J, with 20 bases between. The germline V gene encodes CDR1 MNHEY and CDR2 SVGAGI. This CDR3 is 15 amino acids long. Written as DNA, the CDR3 is TGTGCCAGCAGTTTCCTACAGACAGGAAACAGAGAGCAGTACTTC. Translating gives CASSFLQTGNREQYF.

The chain links TRBV4-3 to TRBJ2-3; TRBD2 matches 9 bases. CDR1 and CDR2 from the germline V gene are LGHNA and YSLEER. The trim removed 0 bases at V and 2 bases at J, leaving 6 bases unmatched. The CDR3 extends over 17 amino acids. CDR3 sequence: CASSQEASGVFTDTQYF. The CDR3 DNA follows: TGCGCCAGCAGCCAAGAAGCTAGCGGGGTCTTCACAGATACGCAGTATTTT.

V is TRBV5-1 and J is TRBJ2-5; TRBD2 matches 9 bases. The J call may be incorrect, as the DNA end agrees better with TRBJ2-7. The CDR3 length is 14 residues. Germline CDR1 is SGHRS and CDR2 is YFSETQ. CDR3 protein: CASSPSGIKDEQYF. CDR3 bases: TGCGCCAGCAGCCCTAGCGGGATTAAGGACGAGCAGTACTTC.

The chain joins TRBV19 to TRBJ1-2; a possible D gene is TRBD1 (6 bases). The CDR3 length is 14 residues. V gave up 4 bases and J gave up 6 bases, with 15 bases separating them. Germline loops: CDR1 LNHDA, CDR2 SQIVND (reference sequence). The CDR3 spells CASSRWGPDDGYTF. Written as DNA, the CDR3 is TGTGCCAGTAGTAGGTGGGGGCCGGACGATGGCTACACCTTC.